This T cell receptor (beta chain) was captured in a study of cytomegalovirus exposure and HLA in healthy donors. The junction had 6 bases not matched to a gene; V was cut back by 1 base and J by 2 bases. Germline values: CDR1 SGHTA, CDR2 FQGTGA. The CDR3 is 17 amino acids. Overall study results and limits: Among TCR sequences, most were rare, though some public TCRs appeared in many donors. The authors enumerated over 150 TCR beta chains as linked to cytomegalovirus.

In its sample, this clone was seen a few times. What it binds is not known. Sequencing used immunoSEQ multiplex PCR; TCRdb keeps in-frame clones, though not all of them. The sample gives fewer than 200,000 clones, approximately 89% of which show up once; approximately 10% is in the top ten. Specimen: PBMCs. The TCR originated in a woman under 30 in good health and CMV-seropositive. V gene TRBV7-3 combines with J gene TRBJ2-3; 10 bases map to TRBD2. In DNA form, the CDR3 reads TGTGCCAGCAGCTTAAGTGCCGGGACTAGCGTCACAGATACGCAGTATTTT. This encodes CASSLSAGTSVTDTQYF.